Below are 18 T cell receptor beta chains sequenced from a single sample in a study of PD-1 and CTLA-4 blockade in melanoma. Data came from immunoSEQ multiplex PCR; TCRdb stores just in-frame clones and leaves some out. The data hold roughly 30,000 clones, with approximately 89% observed a single time. The source material was CD8+ T cells from peripheral blood, sampled from a patient given anti-PD-1 treatment. The source is a human donor with melanoma.

This sequence joins TRBV7-9 and TRBJ2-1; 7 bases match TRBD1. The trim removed 5 bases at V and 8 bases at J, leaving 12 bases unmatched. Germline V lookup: CDR1 SEHNR, CDR2 FQNEAQ (reference sequence). This CDR3 has 15 amino acids. The CDR3 here is CASSPQGSDRDEQFF. The CDR3 nucleotides are TGTGCCAGCAGCCCCCAGGGTTCAGACAGGGATGAGCAGTTCTTC.

The genes are TRBV19 and TRBJ2-6; perhaps TRBD2 as D (5 bases). The CDR3 has 16 residues. Trimming cost V 1 base and J 0 bases, with 7 bases left between them. CDR1 LNHDA and CDR2 SQIVND come from the germline V gene (reference sequence). The chain's CDR3 is CASSIGGSSGANVLTF. Written as DNA, the CDR3 is TGTGCCAGTAGTATAGGAGGGAGCTCTGGGGCCAACGTCCTGACTTTC.

The chain uses TRBV12-3 or TRBV12-4 and TRBJ2-7; D remains unclear. V shed 5 bases and J shed 3 bases, with 11 bases lying between them. This CDR3 is 13 amino acids long. CDR3 in DNA: TGTGCCAGCAGTCCCTGGTTGGGCTACGAGCAGTACTTC. This encodes CASSPWLGYEQYF.

This clone has just a few counts. The chain joins TRBV7-9 to TRBJ1-1; no definite D call. Per germline, CDR1 SEHNR and CDR2 FQNEAQ (reference sequence). V lost 7 bases and J 4 bases, leaving 10 bases between the germline ends. CDR3 length equals 12 residues. CDR3: CASIAMGTEAFF. The CDR3 DNA is TGTGCCAGCATTGCTATGGGCACTGAAGCTTTCTTT.

V gene TRBV4-1 combines with J gene TRBJ1-4; D is unresolved. Germline V lookup: CDR1 MGHRA, CDR2 YSYEKL. CDR3 length: 15 residues. With 0 bases removed from V and 5 bases from J, the gap between germline ends came to 10 bases. The CDR3 reads CASSQEGRDNEKLFF. The CDR3 nucleotides read TGCGCCAGCAGCCAAGAGGGCAGAGACAATGAAAAACTGTTTTTT.

The chain has TRBV12-3 or TRBV12-4 and TRBJ2-1, with D uncertain. Trimming left V 6 bases short and J 8 bases short, with 8 bases between. The CDR3 consists of 11 residues. CDR3 loop: CASRALYEQFF. The CDR3 DNA is TGTGCCAGCAGGGCTCTCTATGAGCAGTTCTTC.

This chain joins TRBV30 and TRBJ1-6; D remains unclear. CDR1 is GTSNPN and CDR2 is SVGIG in the germline V gene (reference sequence). This CDR3 has 13 residues. V was cut by 3 bases and J by 7 bases, with 10 bases left in between. The CDR3 region is CAWSPAENSPLHF. CDR3 sequence (DNA): TGTGCCTGGAGCCCCGCAGAGAATTCACCCCTCCACTTT.

This CDR3 is CASSLGRLTPTDTQYF. DNA of the CDR3: TGTGCCAGCAGTTTAGGACGGCTGACCCCCACAGATACGCAGTATTTT. The chain uses TRBV27 and TRBJ2-3; D ambiguous. Germline CDR1 is MNHEY and CDR2 is SMNVEV (reference sequence). With 2 bases removed from V and 2 bases from J, the gap between germline ends came to 14 bases. The CDR3 loop spans 16 amino acids.

This chain uses TRBV3-1 (or the pseudogene TRBV3-2) with TRBJ2-1, with D maybe TRBD2 (5 bases). Per the germline V gene, CDR1 is LGHDT and CDR2 is YNNKEL (reference sequence). V lost 7 bases and J lost 1, with 14 bases in between. This CDR3 comprises 15 residues. CDR3 region: CASTRTDVSYNEQFF. For the CDR3, the DNA is TGTGCCAGCACCCGGACTGATGTATCCTACAATGAGCAGTTCTTC.

The V gene is TRBV27, the J gene TRBJ1-2; no firm D call. V was trimmed by 1 base and J by 2 bases, leaving 5 bases between them. The CDR3 is 13 residues long. CDR1 MNHEY and CDR2 SMNVEV come from the germline V gene (reference sequence). CDR3 residues: CASSLLENYGYTF. In DNA form, the CDR3 reads TGTGCCAGCAGTTTATTAGAGAACTATGGCTACACCTTC.

The genes are TRBV7-9 and TRBJ1-1; tentatively, D is TRBD1 (5 bases). V lost 6 bases, J lost 1 base, and 9 bases lay in between. CDR3 length: 13 residues. Germline-derived CDR1 and CDR2 are SEHNR and FQNEAQ (reference sequence). The CDR3 DNA follows: TGTGCCAGCAGTTATGGGGGGAACACTGAAGCTTTCTTT. Its protein product is CASSYGGNTEAFF.

This chain joins TRBV10-2 and TRBJ1-1, with D maybe TRBD1 (6 bases). The germline V gene has CDR1 WSHSY and CDR2 SAAADI. The CDR3 is made up of 14 amino acids. Between the trimmed V and J ends, which lost 3 bases and 5 bases, there was a span of 13 bases. CDR3 nucleotide sequence: TGCGCCAGCAGTGAACAGGGCGGCGGGACTGAAGCTTTCTTT. It yields the protein CASSEQGGGTEAFF.

This rearrangement joins TRBV27 to TRBJ2-7; D unclear. Trimming took off 7 bases at V and 0 bases at J, with 4 bases between the two ends. Germline values: CDR1 MNHEY, CDR2 SMNVEV (reference sequence). The CDR3 runs to 11 residues. Written as DNA, the CDR3 is TGTGCCAGCATGGCCTCCTACGAGCAGTACTTC. Protein: CASMASYEQYF.

The rearrangement links TRBV7-9 to TRBJ2-3; D remains ambiguous. This CDR3 contains 16 residues. The V gene's germline CDR1 is SEHNR and CDR2 FQNEAQ (reference sequence). The V end was cut by 1 base, the J end by 4 bases, with 15 bases between. The CDR3 region is CASSLESAELADTQYF. For the CDR3, the DNA is TGTGCCAGCAGCTTAGAGTCGGCGGAGCTGGCAGATACGCAGTATTTT.

The chain uses TRBV7-9 and TRBJ1-2; D possibly corresponds to TRBD1 (5 bases). The V and J ends lost 5 bases and 5 bases respectively, with 12 bases between them. The CDR3 consists of 13 residues. CDR1 and CDR2 (germline): SEHNR, FQNEAQ (reference sequence). The CDR3 is CASSPGEGYGYTF. CDR3 DNA: TGTGCCAGCAGCCCCGGCGAGGGGTATGGCTACACCTTC.

V usage is TRBV7-9 and J usage is TRBJ1-2; maybe TRBD1 (5 bases). V was clipped by 1 base and J by 3 bases, with 15 bases between them. The germline gives CDR1 SEHNR, CDR2 FQNEAQ (reference sequence). CDR3 size: 16 residues. CDR3: CASSLERREGDYGYTF. The CDR3 nucleotides are TGTGCCAGCAGCTTAGAACGGAGAGAAGGGGACTATGGCTACACCTTC.

CDR3 DNA sequence: TGTGCCTGGAGTGAGGGACTAGCGGGCAATGAGCAGTTCTTC. Residues: CAWSEGLAGNEQFF. The V call is TRBV30, the J call TRBJ2-1; 12 nucleotides line up with TRBD2. The J segment lost 6 bases and the V segment lost 1 base, leaving 1 base of the junction unmatched. Germline V gives CDR1 GTSNPN, CDR2 SVGIG (reference sequence). The CDR3 has 14 residues.

The CDR3, as DNA: TGTGCCAGTAGTACGAAAATGAGGGGCACTGAAGCTTTCTTT. Translation gives CASSTKMRGTEAFF. The genes are TRBV19 and TRBJ1-1, with a possible D match to TRBD1 (5 bases). Germline lookup yields CDR1 LNHDA and CDR2 SQIVND (reference sequence). The length of the CDR3 is 14 residues. The V gene lost 4 bases and the J gene lost 4 bases, with 13 bases spanning the gap.